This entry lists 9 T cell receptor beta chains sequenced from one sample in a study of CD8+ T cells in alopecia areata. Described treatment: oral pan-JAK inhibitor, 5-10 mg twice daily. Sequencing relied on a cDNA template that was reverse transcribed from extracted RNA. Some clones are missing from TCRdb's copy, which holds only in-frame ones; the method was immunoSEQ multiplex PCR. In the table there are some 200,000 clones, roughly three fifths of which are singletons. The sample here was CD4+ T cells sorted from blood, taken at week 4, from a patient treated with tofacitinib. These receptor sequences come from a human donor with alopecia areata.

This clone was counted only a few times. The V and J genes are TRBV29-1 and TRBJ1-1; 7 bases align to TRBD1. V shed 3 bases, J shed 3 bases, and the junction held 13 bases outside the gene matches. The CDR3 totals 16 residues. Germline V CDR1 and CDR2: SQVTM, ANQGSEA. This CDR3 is CSVDGQGGTGDTEAFF. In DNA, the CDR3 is TGCAGCGTTGATGGGCAGGGGGGCACAGGAGACACTGAAGCTTTCTTT.

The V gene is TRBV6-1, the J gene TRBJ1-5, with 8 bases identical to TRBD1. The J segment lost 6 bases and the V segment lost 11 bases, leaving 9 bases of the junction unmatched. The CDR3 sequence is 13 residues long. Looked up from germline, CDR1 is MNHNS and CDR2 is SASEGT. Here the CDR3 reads CAVDRGPIQPQHF. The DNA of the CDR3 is TGTGCCGTAGACAGGGGCCCGATTCAGCCCCAGCATTTT.

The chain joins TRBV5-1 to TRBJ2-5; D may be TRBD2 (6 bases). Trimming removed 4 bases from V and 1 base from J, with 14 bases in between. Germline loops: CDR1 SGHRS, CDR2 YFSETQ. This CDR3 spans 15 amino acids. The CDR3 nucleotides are TGCGCCAGCAGCCCACTCACCGGGGGCCAAGAGACCCAGTACTTC. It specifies CASSPLTGGQETQYF. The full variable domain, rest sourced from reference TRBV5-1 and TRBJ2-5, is KAGVTQTPRYLIKTRGQQVTLSCSPISGHRSVSWYQQTPGQGLQFLFEYFSETQRNKGNFPGRFSGRQFSNSRSEMNVSTLELGDSALYLCASSPLTGGQETQYFGPGTRLLVL.

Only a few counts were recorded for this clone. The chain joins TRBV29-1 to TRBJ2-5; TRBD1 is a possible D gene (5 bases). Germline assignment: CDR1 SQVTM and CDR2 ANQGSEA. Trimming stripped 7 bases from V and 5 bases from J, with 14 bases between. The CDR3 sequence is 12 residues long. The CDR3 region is CSGFLGAETQYF. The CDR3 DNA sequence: TGCAGCGGCTTCCTAGGGGCCGAGACCCAGTACTTC.

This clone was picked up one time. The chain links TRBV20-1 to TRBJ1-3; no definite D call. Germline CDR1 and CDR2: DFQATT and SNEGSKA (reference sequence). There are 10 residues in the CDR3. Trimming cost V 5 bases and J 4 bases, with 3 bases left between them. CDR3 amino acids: CSAFGNTIYF. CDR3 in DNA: TGCAGTGCTTTCGGAAACACCATATATTTT.

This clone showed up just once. As DNA, the CDR3 is TGTGCCTCCTCCCGGGGCCCGACTAGCGGGGGGTTTGTCGCGAGAACAGATACGCAGTATTTT. Translating it yields CASSRGPTSGGFVARTDTQYF. The chain is built from TRBV30 and TRBJ2-3; TRBD2 matches at 13 bases. V trimming: 7 bases; J trimming: 3 bases; junction bases outside the gene matches: 25. Germline V CDR1 and CDR2: GTSNPN, SVGIG (reference sequence). The CDR3 contains 21 residues.

The CDR3 region has the DNA TGTGCCAGCGAGGGGGGGGCCTCGGCGGCCTACGAGCAGTACTTC. Residues: CASEGGASAAYEQYF. This chain links TRBV2 with TRBJ2-7, with D tentatively TRBD2 (7 bases). Germline V lookup: CDR1 SNHLY, CDR2 FYNNEI. The CDR3 extends over 15 amino acids. The V gene lost 8 bases and the J gene lost 2 bases, with 19 bases spanning the gap. Variable domain in full (rest from reference TRBV2 and TRBJ2-7): EPEVTQTPSHQVTQMGQEVILRCVPISNHLYFYWYRQILGQKVEFLVSFYNNEISEKSEIFDDQFSVERPDGSNFTLKIRSTKLEDSAMYFCASEGGASAAYEQYFGPGTRLTVT.

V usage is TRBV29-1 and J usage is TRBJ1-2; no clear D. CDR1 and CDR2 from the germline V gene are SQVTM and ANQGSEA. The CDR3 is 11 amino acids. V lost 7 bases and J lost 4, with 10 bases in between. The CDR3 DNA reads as TGCAGCGGGGTCAGCCCCTATGGCTACACCTTC. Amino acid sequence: CSGVSPYGYTF.

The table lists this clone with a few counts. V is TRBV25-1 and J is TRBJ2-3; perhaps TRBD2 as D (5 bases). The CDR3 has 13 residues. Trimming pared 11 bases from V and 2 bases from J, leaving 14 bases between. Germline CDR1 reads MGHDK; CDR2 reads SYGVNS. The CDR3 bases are TGTGCCTCGTCGAAGGGAGTCACAGATACGCAGTATTTT. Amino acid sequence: CASSKGVTDTQYF.